This TCR beta chain was sequenced in a study of blood T cell repertoires in COVID-19. In the study overall: Acute and convalescent COVID-19 specimens originated in the United States, Italy and Spain. Nucleic acid was either cDNA or gDNA, and it came from T cells, B-cell-depleted T cells, or PBMCs.

Germline V gene data show CDR1 as SSHAT and CDR2 as FNYEAQ (reference sequence). The CDR3 sequence is 15 residues long. V lost 1 base and J lost 2, with 11 bases in between. Original analysis: The authors estimated nucleated cell counts from reference gene primer amplification. Measured with immunoSEQ multiplex PCR; TCRdb has only the in-frame clones, and not every one. V, J and clone size derive from that table, while D and trimming were established from the DNA sequence. There are approximately 220,000 clones in the sample; 70% to 90% occur only once, and about 4.1% lies in the top ten. The chain is built from TRBV7-7 and TRBJ2-5; the D gene is possibly TRBD2 (6 bases). The sequenced sample consisted of peripheral blood. This receptor was identified in a man between 45 and 60 years old with acute or convalescent COVID-19. In DNA, the CDR3 is TGTGCCAGCAGCTTAGTTGAGGGGAGGCAAGAGACCCAGTACTTC. Translating gives CASSLVEGRQETQYF.